Presented here are 11 T cell receptor beta chains from one specimen sequenced in a study of control samples from healthy donors and cancer patients. The protocol was immunoSEQ multiplex PCR, while the TCRdb copy is restricted to in-frame clones and leaves out a portion. The sample gives roughly 92,000 clones, 86% of which show up once; 1.3% is in the top ten. Specimen: blood. The receptors derive from a woman in her fifties or sixties in good health.

Only a few counts were recorded for this clone. The rearrangement links TRBV10-3 to TRBJ2-1; 7 bases fit TRBD1. Trimming took 6 bases from V and 0 from J; bases not matched to a gene: 2. In germline, CDR1 is ENHRY, CDR2 SYGVKD. CDR3 size: 14 residues. The CDR3 DNA is TGTGCCATCAGCGGACAGGCCTCCTACAATGAGCAGTTCTTC. Its protein product is CAISGQASYNEQFF.

This clone showed up just once. The J gene is TRBJ2-7, the V gene TRBV4-3; 7 nucleotides line up with TRBD2. This CDR3 spans 13 amino acids. Germline assignment: CDR1 LGHNA and CDR2 YSLEER. V dropped 1 base and J dropped 6; count of bases not matched to a gene: 3. As DNA, the CDR3 is TGCGCCAGCAGCCAAGGGGGGAGGGCCGAGCAGTACTTC. Encoded protein: CASSQGGRAEQYF.

This clone has only one observation. This sequence joins TRBV7-2 and TRBJ2-7; possibly TRBD1 for D (6 bases). From germline, CDR1 is SGHTA and CDR2 FQGNSA. V lost 3 bases, J lost 1 base, and 13 bases lay in between. There are 15 residues in the CDR3. The CDR3 region is CASSLGSGQSYEQYF. The CDR3, as DNA: TGTGCCAGCAGCTTGGGTTCCGGACAGTCCTACGAGCAGTACTTC.

This clone was counted between two and nine times. The gene calls are TRBV7-2 and TRBJ1-4; 7 bases map to TRBD1. The CDR3 contains 15 residues. CDR1 and CDR2 (germline): SGHTA, FQGNSA. V shed 4 bases, J shed 3 bases, and the junction held 5 bases outside the gene matches. The CDR3, as DNA: TGTGCCAGCAGCTCCACCGGGACAGCTAATGAAAAACTGTTTTTT. Protein product: CASSSTGTANEKLFF.

The chain employs TRBV7-9 and TRBJ1-1, with D possibly matching TRBD1 (6 bases). V shed 0 bases and J shed 10 bases, with 12 bases lying between them. The CDR3 has 13 residues. Germline CDR1 SEHNR, CDR2 FQNEAQ (reference sequence). CDR3: CASSLATGHAAFF. The CDR3 DNA reads as TGTGCCAGCAGCTTAGCTACGGGACACGCAGCTTTCTTT.

V and J are TRBV9 and TRBJ1-2; D ambiguous. The CDR3 covers 12 residues. The germline CDR1 and CDR2 sequences are SGDLS and YYNGEE. Between the trimmed V and J ends, which lost 3 bases and 4 bases, there was a span of 7 bases. This CDR3 reads CASSAGSYGYTF. CDR3 coding DNA: TGTGCCAGCAGCGCCGGGAGCTATGGCTACACCTTC.

V usage is TRBV28 and J usage is TRBJ1-2; 7 bases match TRBD1. CDR3 size: 14 residues. With 6 bases clipped from V and 7 bases from J, the junction kept 11 bases outside the gene matches. Germline V CDR1 and CDR2: MDHEN, SYDVKM. The CDR3 here is CASSPTGPVSGYTF. DNA of the CDR3: TGTGCCAGCAGCCCGACAGGGCCTGTCTCTGGCTACACCTTC.

The chain has TRBV19 and TRBJ1-6; TRBD1 agrees at 8 bases. Looked up from germline, CDR1 is LNHDA and CDR2 is SQIVND (reference sequence). V gave up 4 bases and J gave up 9 bases; unmatched junction bases: 5. This CDR3 comprises 14 residues. CDR3 amino acids: CASSTQGASSPLHF. The CDR3 region has the DNA TGTGCCAGTAGTACGCAGGGGGCGAGTTCACCCCTCCACTTT.

In this sample, this clone turned up once. This chain joins TRBV6-2 or TRBV6-3 and TRBJ1-2, with no clear D. Germline-derived CDR1 and CDR2 are MNHEY and SVGEGT. V was pared by 6 bases and J by 4 bases, with 15 bases between. This CDR3 has 14 amino acids. The CDR3, as DNA: TGTGCCAGCAGCCTTGGAGGCCACTCCTATGGCTACACCTTC. The encoded protein is CASSLGGHSYGYTF.

The gene calls are TRBV7-2 and TRBJ1-1; 8 bases line up with TRBD1. CDR1 SGHTA and CDR2 FQGNSA come from the germline V gene. The CDR3 sequence is 15 residues long. V was clipped by 2 bases and J by 3 bases; unmatched bases: 5. For the CDR3, the DNA is TGTGCCAGCAGCTTATCTGGACAGGGTGACACTGAAGCTTTCTTT. This translates into CASSLSGQGDTEAFF.

The rearrangement uses TRBV27 and TRBJ1-5; weak D call: TRBD1 (5 bases). This CDR3 comprises 18 residues. The germline V gene encodes CDR1 MNHEY and CDR2 SMNVEV (reference sequence). Between the trimmed V and J ends, which lost 6 bases and 2 bases, there was a span of 23 bases. The DNA for the CDR3 is TGTGCCAGCAGCCGTCACGGGACCACCTTCAGGGGCAATCAGCCCCAGCATTTT. It is translated as CASSRHGTTFRGNQPQHF.